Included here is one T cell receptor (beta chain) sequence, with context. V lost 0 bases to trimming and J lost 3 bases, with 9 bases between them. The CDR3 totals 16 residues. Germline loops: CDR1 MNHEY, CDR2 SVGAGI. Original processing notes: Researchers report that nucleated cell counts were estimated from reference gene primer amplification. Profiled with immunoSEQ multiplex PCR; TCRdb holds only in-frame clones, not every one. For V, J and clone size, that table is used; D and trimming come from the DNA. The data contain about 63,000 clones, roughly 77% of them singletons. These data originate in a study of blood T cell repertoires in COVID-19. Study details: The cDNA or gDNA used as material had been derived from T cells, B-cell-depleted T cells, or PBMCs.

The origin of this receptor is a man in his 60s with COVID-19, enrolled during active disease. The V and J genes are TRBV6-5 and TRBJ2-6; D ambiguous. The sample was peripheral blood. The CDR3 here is CASSYSPGLGANVLTF. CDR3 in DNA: TGTGCCAGCAGTTACTCGCCAGGCCTTGGGGCCAACGTCCTGACTTTC.